This entry lists 26 T cell receptor beta chains sequenced from one sample in a study of cytomegalovirus exposure and HLA in healthy donors. The PCR had 60 Vbeta and 13 Jbeta primers. This table comes from immunoSEQ multiplex PCR, and its TCRdb copy is limited to in-frame clones, with some not included. The sample records 150,000 to 200,000 clones, under 75% being singletons. The material sequenced was PBMCs. The receptor set was obtained from a man in his forties or fifties in good health and CMV-seropositive.

This clone was observed a single time. At one end, the junction sequence differs from germline, possibly due to a read error. CDR3 loop: CASSLDTTDTQYF. The CDR3 DNA reads as TGTGCTAGCAGCTTAGACACCACAGATACGCAGTATTTT. This sequence joins TRBV7-7 and TRBJ2-3; no reliable D call. The CDR3 is 13 residues long. CDR1 and CDR2 from the germline V gene are SSHAT and FNYEAQ (reference sequence).

This clone was picked up a small number of times. The V and J genes are TRBV6-5 and TRBJ2-1; the match to TRBD1 covers 7 bases. This CDR3 is built from 14 residues. CDR1 and CDR2 from the germline V gene are MNHEY and SVGAGI. Germline trimming cut 2 bases from V and 6 bases from J; bases unmatched to any gene: 4. The CDR3 reads CASSYRGQANEQFF. The CDR3 DNA sequence: TGTGCCAGCAGTTACCGCGGACAGGCCAATGAGCAGTTCTTC.

In its sample, this clone was seen a few times. The chain links TRBV6-4 to TRBJ1-1, with 7 nucleotides matching TRBD1. The CDR3 loop spans 19 amino acids. The V segment lost 0 bases and the J segment 0 bases; nucleotides outside the gene matches: 13. Germline V gene sequence: CDR1 MRHNA, CDR2 SNTAGT. The CDR3 DNA reads TGTGCCAGCAGTGACTCAGTGACGACAGGGACAAATATGAACACTGAAGCTTTCTTT. Amino acids: CASSDSVTTGTNMNTEAFF.

The chain joins TRBV5-4 to TRBJ2-7; D perhaps matches TRBD1 (6 bases). The CDR3 loop spans 15 amino acids. V dropped 8 bases and J dropped 0 bases, with 18 bases sitting between them. In germline, CDR1 is SGHNT, CDR2 YYREEE (reference sequence). CDR3 sequence: CARSGKQGHSYEQYF. In nucleotides, the CDR3 is TGTGCCAGATCAGGCAAACAGGGCCACTCCTACGAGCAGTACTTC. Full variable domain (outside the CDR3, taken from reference TRBV5-4 and TRBJ2-7): ETGVTQSPTHLIKTRGQQVTLRCSSQSGHNTVSWYQQALGQGPQFIFQYYREEENGRGNFPPRFSGLQFPNYSSELNVNALELDDSALYLCARSGKQGHSYEQYFGPGTRLTVT.

This clone was counted only a few times. This chain connects TRBV6-6 to TRBJ2-7; a weak D match, TRBD1 (5 bases). The CDR3 length is 14 residues. Germline loops: CDR1 MNHNY, CDR2 SVGAGI (reference sequence). Trimming stripped 2 bases from V and 4 bases from J, with 12 bases between. As DNA, the CDR3 is TGTGCCAGCAGTTACCTCGCAGACAGATACGAGCAGTACTTC. Translation: CASSYLADRYEQYF.

The J gene is TRBJ1-3, the V gene TRBV9; D is perhaps TRBD1 (6 bases). Germline CDR1 is SGDLS and CDR2 is YYNGEE. Trimming cost V 6 bases and J 4 bases, with 14 bases left between them. This CDR3 comprises 14 residues. CDR3 coding DNA: TGTGCCAGCACCCGTCCCGGGACAGGAAACACCATATATTTT. This gives the protein CASTRPGTGNTIYF.

This chain links TRBV27 with TRBJ2-1; the match to TRBD2 covers 9 bases. The V gene's germline CDR1 is MNHEY and CDR2 SMNVEV (reference sequence). J gave up 3 bases and V 5 bases, and 8 bases lay outside the gene matches. The CDR3 totals 16 residues. CDR3 bases: TGTGCCAGCAGTCCCCTTCGACTAGCGGACTACAATGAGCAGTTCTTC. This translates into CASSPLRLADYNEQFF.

The chain carries TRBV12-5 and TRBJ2-3; tentative D call: TRBD1 (5 bases). CDR3 length equals 12 residues. Germline lookup yields CDR1 LGHNT and CDR2 FRNRAP. The V gene lost 7 bases and the J gene lost 6 bases, with 11 bases spanning the gap. This CDR3 is CASDQKGDTQYF. CDR3 nucleotides: TGTGCTAGTGACCAAAAGGGGGATACGCAGTATTTT.

V and J are TRBV2 and TRBJ2-2; D is perhaps TRBD2 (5 bases). Germline loops: CDR1 SNHLY, CDR2 FYNNEI. The CDR3 is made up of 15 amino acids. Between the trimmed V and J ends, which lost 2 bases and 5 bases, there was a span of 12 bases. Here the CDR3 reads CASSEWVARTGELFF. In DNA form, the CDR3 reads TGTGCCAGCAGTGAATGGGTAGCGCGTACCGGGGAGCTGTTTTTT. Full variable domain (missing parts from reference TRBV2 and TRBJ2-2): EPEVTQTPSHQVTQMGQEVILRCVPISNHLYFYWYRQILGQKVEFLVSFYNNEISEKSEIFDDQFSVERPDGSNFTLKIRSTKLEDSAMYFCASSEWVARTGELFFGEGSRLTVL.

The rearrangement joins TRBV2 to TRBJ2-5; the D gene is possibly TRBD1 (5 bases). The V and J ends lost 4 bases and 3 bases respectively, with 12 bases between them. CDR3 length: 14 residues. Looked up from germline, CDR1 is SNHLY and CDR2 is FYNNEI. This CDR3 reads CASSVRDRKETQYF. CDR3 nucleotide sequence: TGTGCCAGCAGTGTACGAGACAGAAAAGAGACCCAGTACTTC.

This chain joins TRBV5-5 and TRBJ1-2, with 10 bases fitting TRBD1. This CDR3 has 14 amino acids. The trim removed 4 bases at V and 8 bases at J, leaving 8 bases unmatched. CDR1 SGHKS and CDR2 YYEKEE come from the germline V gene (reference sequence). The CDR3 region has the DNA TGTGCCAGCAGCCCGACAGGGGGCGCGGGGGGCTACACCTTC. Translation gives CASSPTGGAGGYTF.

The V and J genes are TRBV4-1 and TRBJ1-6, with D possibly being TRBD1 (6 bases). The germline V gene has CDR1 MGHRA and CDR2 YSYEKL. This CDR3 comprises 17 residues. Trimming took 6 bases from V and 3 from J, leaving 18 bases between them. As DNA, the CDR3 is TGCGCCAGCAGACTAAGACAGGACAGAAGCTATAATTCACCCCTCCACTTT. This sequence encodes CASRLRQDRSYNSPLHF.

This chain links TRBV15 with TRBJ2-5; TRBD1 aligns across 8 bases. Germline V gene data show CDR1 as LNHNV and CDR2 as YYDKDF (reference sequence). The CDR3 is 15 residues long. Unmatched junction bases numbered 7, after V lost 5 bases and J lost 2 bases. As DNA, the CDR3 is TGTGCCACCAGCCTTCGGACAGGGTATCAAGAGACCCAGTACTTC. Residues: CATSLRTGYQETQYF.

The gene calls are TRBV15 and TRBJ1-1; D perhaps matches TRBD1 (6 bases). This CDR3 comprises 14 residues. V lost 3 bases, J lost 5 bases, and 13 bases lay in between. Germline V gene lookup returns CDR1 LNHNV and CDR2 YYDKDF (reference sequence). For the CDR3, the DNA is TGTGCCACCAGCAGTGAGGGGCAGGGGACTGAAGCTTTCTTT. It specifies CATSSEGQGTEAFF. Looking up the rest from reference TRBV15 and TRBJ1-1 gives the full variable domain: DAMVIQNPRYQVTQFGKPVTLSCSQTLNHNVMYWYQQKSSQAPKLLFHYYDKDFNNEADTPDNFQSRRPNTSFCFLDIRSPGLGDTAMYLCATSSEGQGTEAFFGQGTRLTVV.

This clone was observed a few times. The chain couples TRBV5-1 to TRBJ2-7; no clear D. This CDR3 has 14 amino acids. V shed 0 bases and J shed 0 bases, with 7 bases lying between them. The germline CDR1 and CDR2 sequences are SGHRS and YFSETQ. CDR3 DNA sequence: TGCGCCAGCAGCTTGGTGGGCTTCTCCTACGAGCAGTACTTC. Translated, it gives CASSLVGFSYEQYF. Combining the CDR3 with reference TRBV5-1 and TRBJ2-7 gives the whole variable domain KAGVTQTPRYLIKTRGQQVTLSCSPISGHRSVSWYQQTPGQGLQFLFEYFSETQRNKGNFPGRFSGRQFSNSRSEMNVSTLELGDSALYLCASSLVGFSYEQYFGPGTRLTVT.

Only a few counts were recorded for this clone. The chain uses TRBV7-2 and TRBJ2-1, with 13 positions matching TRBD2. The CDR3 runs to 15 residues. The V segment lost 5 bases and the J segment 7 bases; nucleotides outside the gene matches: 5. The V gene's germline CDR1 is SGHTA and CDR2 FQGNSA. This CDR3 is CASSQTSGGANEQFF. The CDR3 DNA reads TGTGCCAGCAGCCAAACTAGCGGGGGGGCGAATGAGCAGTTCTTC. Supplemented by reference TRBV7-2 and TRBJ2-1, the full variable domain reads GAGVSQSPSNKVTEKGKDVELRCDPISGHTALYWYRQSLGQGLEFLIYFQGNSAPDKSGLPSDRFSAERTGGSVSTLTIQRTQQEDSAVYLCASSQTSGGANEQFFGPGTRLTVL.

The chain is built from TRBV30 and TRBJ1-5; TRBD1 aligns across 8 bases. Germline lookup yields CDR1 GTSNPN and CDR2 SVGIG (reference sequence). V lost 2 bases, J lost 4 bases, and 19 bases stayed unmatched. CDR3 size: 19 residues. CDR3 nucleotide sequence: TGTGCCTGGAGTCACGGAGGGCAGGGGGCCGTAAAGCTAAATCAGCCCCAGCATTTT. Its protein is CAWSHGGQGAVKLNQPQHF.

In this sample, this clone turned up once. The V gene is TRBV29-1, the J gene TRBJ1-2; D is possibly TRBD1 (5 bases). This CDR3 is built from 13 residues. Germline V gene data show CDR1 as SQVTM and CDR2 as ANQGSEA. Trimming stripped 1 base from V and 8 bases from J, with 14 bases between. CDR3 protein: CSVEGGEVGGYTF. The CDR3 DNA reads as TGCAGCGTTGAAGGAGGGGAGGTGGGAGGCTACACCTTC.

The CDR3 loop reads CASSPDRAYEQYF. Here the CDR3 DNA reads TGTGCCAGCAGCCCGGACAGGGCCTACGAGCAGTACTTC. The chain uses TRBV7-3 and TRBJ2-7, with TRBD1 identical over 8 bases. This CDR3 has 13 residues. V lost 5 bases to trimming and J lost 2 bases; unmatched junction nucleotides: 2. Germline values: CDR1 SGHTA, CDR2 FQGTGA.

The V and J genes are TRBV7-9 and TRBJ2-7; D is possibly TRBD1 (6 bases). CDR1 and CDR2 (germline): SEHNR, FQNEAQ (reference sequence). The CDR3 consists of 15 residues. V lost 6 bases, J lost 2 bases, and 17 bases lay in between. CDR3 nucleotides: TGTGCCAGCAGTCTTACAGGGACCAATCCCTACGAGCAGTACTTC. It is translated as CASSLTGTNPYEQYF. The complete variable domain, with remaining parts taken from reference TRBV7-9 and TRBJ2-7, reads DTGVSQNPRHKITKRGQNVTFRCDPISEHNRLYWYRQTLGQGPEFLTYFQNEAQLEKSRLLSDRFSAERPKGSFSTLEIQRTEQGDSAMYLCASSLTGTNPYEQYFGPGTRLTVT.

The V gene is TRBV5-4, the J gene TRBJ2-5; D is possibly TRBD2 (6 bases). In germline, CDR1 is SGHNT, CDR2 YYREEE (reference sequence). The ends were cut back, 2 bases at V and 1 base at J, with 9 bases in the middle. This CDR3 has 14 amino acids. As DNA, the CDR3 is TGTGCCAGCAGCTTAGGCGGGGCCCAAGAGACCCAGTACTTC. This codes for CASSLGGAQETQYF.

The gene calls are TRBV29-1 and TRBJ1-1; 11 bases fit TRBD1. The germline V gene has CDR1 SQVTM and CDR2 ANQGSEA. Losses at the gene ends were 7 bases for V and 5 bases for J; bases not matched to a gene: 6. The CDR3 sequence is 13 residues long. The CDR3 loop reads CSGGQGARTEAFF. In DNA, the CDR3 is TGCAGCGGCGGACAGGGGGCAAGAACTGAAGCTTTCTTT.

This clone came up once. At one boundary the junction diverges from the germline segment, which might be a read error. Other DNA sequences within the sample encode an identical CDR3. The V and J genes are TRBV7-7 and TRBJ2-2, with TRBD1 as a possible D gene (6 bases). The CDR3 contains 17 residues. CDR1 is SSHAT, CDR2 FNYEAQ, per germline (reference sequence). CDR3 DNA sequence: TGTGCTAGCAGCTCCGGGGACAAGGGGGCGAACACCGGGGAGCTGTTTTTT. Its translation is CASSSGDKGANTGELFF.

This chain joins TRBV9 and TRBJ2-7, with D possibly TRBD2 on 6 matching bases. This CDR3 spans 13 amino acids. Germline V gene lookup returns CDR1 SGDLS and CDR2 YYNGEE. Trimming pared 3 bases from V and 6 bases from J, leaving 13 bases between. CDR3: CASSGGGASEQYF. The CDR3 nucleotides read TGTGCCAGCAGCGGCGGCGGGGCTAGCGAGCAGTACTTC.

This chain links TRBV18 with TRBJ2-7, with TRBD1 matching 7 bases. Germline V gene sequence: CDR1 KGHSH, CDR2 LQKENI. This CDR3 comprises 14 residues. J was trimmed by 3 bases and V by 5 bases; bases with no gene match: 7. CDR3 sequence: CASSRGQLIYEQYF. The CDR3 region has the DNA TGTGCCAGCTCAAGGGGACAGTTGATCTACGAGCAGTACTTC.

This clone was observed a few times. The chain recombines TRBV5-4 with TRBJ2-1, with D perhaps matching TRBD2 (5 bases). Trimming removed 4 bases from V and 10 bases from J, with 18 bases in between. This CDR3 is 14 amino acids long. Per germline, CDR1 SGHNT and CDR2 YYREEE (reference sequence). In DNA form, the CDR3 reads TGTGCCAGCAGCCAACCGGGAACCAGACGGGAGCAGTTCTTC. Translation gives CASSQPGTRREQFF.